What follows describes a single T cell receptor beta chain. Its antigen is not identified. Here immunoSEQ multiplex PCR was the method, and the copy in TCRdb shows in-frame clones only, minus some. In the table there are about 50,000 clones, 90% of which are singletons. The time point here: cycle 4 day 1 (C4D1), after five to seven weeks of nivolumab. Every single patient, without exception, relapsed after autologous stem cell transplantation, and brentuximab vedotin exposure varied. This specimen comes from a study of PD-1 blockade in classical Hodgkin lymphoma. Study in general: The nivolumab dose that patients received was 3 mg/kg, given intravenously every 2 weeks. Overall study findings and caveats: A significant rise in TCR diversity by C4D1 was seen for CD4+ but not CD8+ cells. There remain no defined causes for the repertoire differences, which possibly reflect disease activity or prior therapy.

This sequence originates from a human donor with classical Hodgkin lymphoma. This material consisted of peripheral blood mononuclear cells (PBMCs), taken before the fourth cycle of nivolumab.

The CDR3 region is CASRGFPGLNEQYF. In nucleotides, the CDR3 is TGTGCCAGCAGGGGTTTTCCGGGGTTGAACGAGCAGTACTTC. The chain combines TRBV27 with TRBJ2-7; D perhaps matches TRBD2 (5 bases). The CDR3 covers 14 residues. Germline V gene lookup returns CDR1 MNHEY and CDR2 SMNVEV (reference sequence). V shed 6 bases and J shed 5 bases, with 17 bases lying between them.